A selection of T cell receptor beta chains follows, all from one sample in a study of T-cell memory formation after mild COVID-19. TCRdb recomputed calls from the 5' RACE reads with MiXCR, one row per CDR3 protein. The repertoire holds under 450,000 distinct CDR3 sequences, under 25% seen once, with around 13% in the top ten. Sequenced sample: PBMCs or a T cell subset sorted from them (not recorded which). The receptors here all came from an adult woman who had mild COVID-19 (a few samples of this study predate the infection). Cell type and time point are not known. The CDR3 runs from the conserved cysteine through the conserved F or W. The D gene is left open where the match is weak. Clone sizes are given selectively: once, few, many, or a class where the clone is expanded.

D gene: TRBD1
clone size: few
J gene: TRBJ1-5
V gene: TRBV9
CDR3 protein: CASSEGQVNQPQHF
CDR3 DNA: TGTGCCAGCAGCGAAGGACAGGTTAATCAGCCCCAGCATTTT

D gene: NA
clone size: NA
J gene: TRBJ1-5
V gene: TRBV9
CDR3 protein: CASSAGGAPYNQPQHF
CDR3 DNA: TGTGCCAGCAGCGCGGGGGGGGCACCCTACAATCAGCCCCAGCATTTT

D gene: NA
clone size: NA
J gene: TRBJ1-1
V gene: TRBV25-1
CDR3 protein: CASSNWGGKGTEAFF
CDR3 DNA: TGTGCCAGCAGCAATTGGGGGGGGAAGGGCACTGAAGCTTTCTTT

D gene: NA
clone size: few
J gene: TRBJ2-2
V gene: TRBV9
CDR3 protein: CASSPKLNTGELFF
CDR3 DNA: TGTGCCAGCAGCCCGAAATTAAACACCGGGGAGCTGTTTTTT

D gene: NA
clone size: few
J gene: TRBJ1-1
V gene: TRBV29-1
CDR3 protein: CSVEGRGTEAFF
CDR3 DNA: TGCAGCGTTGAAGGCAGGGGCACTGAAGCTTTCTTT

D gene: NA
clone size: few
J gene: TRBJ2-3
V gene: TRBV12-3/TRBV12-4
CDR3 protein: CASSRGIAVKADTQYF
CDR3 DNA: TGTGCCAGCAGCCGAGGGATAGCGGTAAAAGCAGATACGCAGTATTTT

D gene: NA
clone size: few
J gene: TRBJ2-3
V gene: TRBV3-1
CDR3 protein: CASSQERTDTQYF
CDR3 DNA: TGTGCCAGCAGCCAAGAAAGGACAGATACGCAGTATTTT

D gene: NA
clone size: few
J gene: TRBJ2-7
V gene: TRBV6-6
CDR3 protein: CASSSGHINEQYF
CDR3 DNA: TGTGCCAGCAGTTCGGGACACATCAACGAGCAGTACTTC

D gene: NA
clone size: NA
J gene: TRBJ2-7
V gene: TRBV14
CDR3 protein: CASSQGVPDEQYF
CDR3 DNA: TGTGCCAGCAGCCAAGGGGTGCCGGACGAGCAGTACTTC

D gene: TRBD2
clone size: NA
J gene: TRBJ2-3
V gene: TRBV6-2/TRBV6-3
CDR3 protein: CASSFGLAGRDTQYF
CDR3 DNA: TGTGCCAGCAGTTTCGGACTAGCGGGGAGAGATACGCAGTATTTT

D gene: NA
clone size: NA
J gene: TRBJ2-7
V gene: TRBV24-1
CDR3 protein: CATSDSAEQYF
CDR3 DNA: TGTGCCACCAGTGATTCGGCCGAGCAGTACTTC

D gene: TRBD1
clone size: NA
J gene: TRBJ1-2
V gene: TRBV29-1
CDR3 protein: CSALQGEAYGYTF
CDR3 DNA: TGCAGCGCCCTACAGGGGGAAGCCTATGGCTACACCTTC

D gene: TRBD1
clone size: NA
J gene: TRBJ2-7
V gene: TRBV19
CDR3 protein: CASSITSKDRGTYVEQYF
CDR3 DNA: TGTGCCAGTAGTATAACAAGCAAGGACAGGGGCACCTACGTCGAGCAGTACTTC

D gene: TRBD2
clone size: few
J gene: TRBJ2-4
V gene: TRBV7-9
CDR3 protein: CASSRTSYGNIQYF
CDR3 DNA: TGTGCCAGCAGCCGGACTAGCTATGGAAACATTCAGTACTTC

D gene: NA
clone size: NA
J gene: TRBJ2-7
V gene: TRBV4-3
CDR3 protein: CASSQDLAPGPIDEQYF
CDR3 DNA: TGCGCCAGCAGCCAAGATTTGGCCCCGGGGCCCATCGACGAGCAGTACTTC

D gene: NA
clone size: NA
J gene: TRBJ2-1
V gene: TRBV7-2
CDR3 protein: CASSLTAEQFF
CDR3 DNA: TGTGCCAGCAGCTTAACAGCGGAGCAGTTCTTC

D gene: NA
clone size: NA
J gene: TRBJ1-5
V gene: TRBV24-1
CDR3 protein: CATSDLRWVYSNQPQHF
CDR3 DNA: TGTGCCACCAGTGATCTGCGATGGGTTTATAGCAATCAGCCCCAGCATTTT

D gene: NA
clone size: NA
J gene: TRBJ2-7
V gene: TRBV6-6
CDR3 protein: CASSVGGQTLRAYEQYF
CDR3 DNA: TGTGCCAGCAGTGTGGGAGGACAGACCCTGAGGGCCTACGAGCAGTACTTC

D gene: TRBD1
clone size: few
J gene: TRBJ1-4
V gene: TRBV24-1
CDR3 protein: CATRNDRGCEKLFF
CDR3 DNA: TGTGCCACCAGAAATGACAGGGGGTGCGAAAAACTGTTTTTT

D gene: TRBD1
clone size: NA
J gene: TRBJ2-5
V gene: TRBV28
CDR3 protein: CASSPGQGAVKETQYF
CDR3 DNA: TGTGCCAGCAGTCCAGGACAGGGGGCGGTGAAAGAGACCCAGTACTTC

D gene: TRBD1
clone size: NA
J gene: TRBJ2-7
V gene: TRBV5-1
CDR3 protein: CASSPGQGAIEQYF
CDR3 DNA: TGCGCCAGCAGCCCGGGACAGGGGGCCATCGAGCAGTACTTC

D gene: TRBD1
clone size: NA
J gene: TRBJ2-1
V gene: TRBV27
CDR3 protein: CASRATGTIPNEQFF
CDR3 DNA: TGTGCCAGCAGAGCGACAGGGACGATACCGAATGAGCAGTTCTTC

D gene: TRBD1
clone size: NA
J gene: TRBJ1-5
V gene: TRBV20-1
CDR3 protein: CSAPDRESNQPQHF
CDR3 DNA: TGCAGTGCTCCGGACAGGGAGTCTAATCAGCCCCAGCATTTT

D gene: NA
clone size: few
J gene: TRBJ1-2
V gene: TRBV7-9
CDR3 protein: CASSLLGGNYGYTF
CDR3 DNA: TGTGCCAGCAGCTTACTAGGGGGGAACTATGGCTACACCTTC

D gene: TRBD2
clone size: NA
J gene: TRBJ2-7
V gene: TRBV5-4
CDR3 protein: CASSRAGGSHSYEQYF
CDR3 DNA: TGTGCCAGCAGTAGGGCTGGCGGGAGTCACTCCTACGAGCAGTACTTC

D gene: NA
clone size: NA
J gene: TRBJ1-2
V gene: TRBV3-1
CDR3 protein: CASSHSTDRKYGYGYTF
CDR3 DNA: TGTGCCAGCAGCCACTCAACGGACAGAAAATATGGATATGGCTACACCTTC

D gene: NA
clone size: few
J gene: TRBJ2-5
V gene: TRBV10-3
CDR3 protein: CAISVGSFGGGQETQYF
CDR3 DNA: TGTGCCATCAGTGTGGGGTCTTTCGGGGGAGGCCAAGAGACCCAGTACTTC

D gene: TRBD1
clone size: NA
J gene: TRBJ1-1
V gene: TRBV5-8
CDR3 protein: CASSLLQSGTGSEAFF
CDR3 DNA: TGTGCCAGCAGTCTGCTCCAATCCGGGACAGGATCTGAAGCTTTCTTT

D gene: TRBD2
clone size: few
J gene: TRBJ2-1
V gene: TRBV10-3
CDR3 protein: CAISDLVLAGMDEQFF
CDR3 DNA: TGTGCCATCAGTGATTTAGTGCTAGCGGGTATGGATGAGCAGTTCTTC

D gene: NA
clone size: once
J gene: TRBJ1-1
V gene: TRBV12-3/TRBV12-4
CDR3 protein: CASSFRQDMNTEAFF
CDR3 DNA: TGTGCCAGCAGTTTCCGACAGGACATGAACACTGAAGCTTTCTTT

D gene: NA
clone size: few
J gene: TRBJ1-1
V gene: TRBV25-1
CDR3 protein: CASSERPKGTEAFF
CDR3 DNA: TGTGCCAGCAGTGAAAGACCAAAAGGGACTGAAGCTTTCTTT

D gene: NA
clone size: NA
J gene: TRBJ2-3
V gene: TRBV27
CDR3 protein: CASTRNQGGTQYF
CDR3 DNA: TGTGCCAGCACCCGAAATCAGGGGGGGACGCAGTATTTT

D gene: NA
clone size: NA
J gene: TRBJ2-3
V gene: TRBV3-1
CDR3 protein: CASSQDLATDTQYF
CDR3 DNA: TGTGCCAGCAGCCAAGACCTAGCGACAGATACGCAGTATTTT

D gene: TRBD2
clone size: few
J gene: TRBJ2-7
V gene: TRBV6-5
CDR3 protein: CASSYTWGSGSGEQYF
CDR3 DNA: TGTGCCAGCAGTTATACATGGGGTAGCGGGAGCGGTGAGCAGTACTTC

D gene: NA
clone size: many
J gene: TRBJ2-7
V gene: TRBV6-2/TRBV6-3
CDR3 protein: CASKPGWGYEQYF
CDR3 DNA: TGTGCCAGCAAACCAGGATGGGGATACGAGCAGTACTTC

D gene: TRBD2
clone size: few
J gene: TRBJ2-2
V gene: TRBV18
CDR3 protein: CASSGLAGATSAGELFF
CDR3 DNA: TGTGCCAGCTCCGGACTAGCGGGGGCCACCTCGGCCGGGGAGCTGTTTTTT

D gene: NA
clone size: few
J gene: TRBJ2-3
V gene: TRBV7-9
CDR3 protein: CASSSLSHLTSPPQYF
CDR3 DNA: TGTGCCAGCAGCTCCCTGAGTCACCTGACTAGTCCGCCGCAGTATTTT

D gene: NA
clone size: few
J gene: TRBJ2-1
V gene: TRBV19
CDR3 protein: CASSMEGLFRQFF
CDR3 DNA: TGTGCCAGTAGTATGGAGGGTCTTTTTAGGCAGTTCTTC

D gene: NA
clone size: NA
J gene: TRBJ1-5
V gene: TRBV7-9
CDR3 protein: CASSPLDSHQPQHF
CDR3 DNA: TGTGCCAGCAGCCCCTTGGACAGCCATCAGCCCCAGCATTTT

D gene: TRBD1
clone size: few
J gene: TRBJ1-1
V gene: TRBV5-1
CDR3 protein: CASSLEAYRGNTEAFF
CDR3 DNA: TGCGCCAGCAGCTTGGAAGCCTACAGGGGGAATACTGAAGCTTTCTTT

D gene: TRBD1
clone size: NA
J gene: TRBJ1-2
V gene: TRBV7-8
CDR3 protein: CASSLRVLRTGSEIGYTF
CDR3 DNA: TGTGCCAGCAGCTTGAGAGTCCTTAGGACAGGTAGCGAGATAGGCTACACCTTC

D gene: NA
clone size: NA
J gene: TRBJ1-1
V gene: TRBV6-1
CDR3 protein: CASRVLQGMDTEAFF
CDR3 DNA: TGTGCCAGCAGGGTACTTCAGGGAATGGACACTGAAGCTTTCTTT

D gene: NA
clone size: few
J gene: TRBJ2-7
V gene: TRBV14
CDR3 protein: CASSLVGFHEQYF
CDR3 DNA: TGTGCCAGCAGCCTTGTCGGCTTCCACGAGCAGTACTTC